This T cell receptor (beta chain) was identified in a study of Ad26.COV2.S vaccination and SARS-CoV-2 variants. This clone has only one observation. The antigen is not known. Clones were sequenced by immunoSEQ multiplex PCR, and TCRdb holds only the in-frame ones, with some missing. The data show more than 400,000 clones, around 91% seen once. Treatment described: about 20 received Ad26.COV2.S at low or high dose, single or two shots; about 5 received placebo; per-sample allocation not given. The investigators took samples on day 63 after the first vaccine or placebo injection. Trimming cost V 0 bases and J 2 bases; bases outside gene matches: 9. This CDR3 has 17 residues. CDR1 and CDR2 (germline): MNHEY, SVGEGT. General observations from the study: Responses of spike-specific T cells (both CD8+ and CD4+) reportedly showed substantial breadth after vaccination.

This chain connects TRBV6-2 or TRBV6-3 to TRBJ2-7; 8 bases agree with TRBD2. This clonotype was obtained from a person aged 18-65 years who received the Ad26.COV2.S COVID-19 vaccine or a placebo. The starting material was peripheral blood, obtained in a trial of Ad26.COV2.S vaccine versus placebo. The CDR3 nucleotides read TGTGCCAGCAGTTACTCGATCGGGAGGGCAGTCGCCTACGAGCAGTACTTC. Translated: CASSYSIGRAVAYEQYF.